These 9 T cell receptor beta chains came from one sample sequenced in a study of blood T cell repertoires in COVID-19. Clones were read by immunoSEQ multiplex PCR, and TCRdb kept only the in-frame ones, dropping some. The sample has about 210,000 clones, approximately 90% seen once. The sample consisted of PBMCs or T cells enriched from blood (not recorded which). All receptors derive from a man between 18 and 29 years old with acute COVID-19.

The sample holds a few counts of this clone. CDR3 sequence: CASSEVPGLMNTEAFF. The CDR3 DNA reads TGTGCCAGCAGTGAAGTTCCAGGGCTAATGAACACTGAAGCTTTCTTT. This rearrangement joins TRBV6-1 to TRBJ1-1; maybe TRBD1 (5 bases). V was clipped by 1 base and J by 0 bases, with 12 bases between them. There are 16 residues in the CDR3. Per the germline V gene, CDR1 is MNHNS and CDR2 is SASEGT.

This rearrangement joins TRBV30 to TRBJ2-2, with 11 bases lining up with TRBD2. Germline-derived CDR1 and CDR2 are GTSNPN and SVGIG (reference sequence). This CDR3 has 17 residues. After removal of 3 bases from V and 5 bases from J, the junction contained 11 bases not matched to a gene. The CDR3 nucleotides read TGTGCCTGGAGCTCCTACTTTAGCGGGAGGGGAACCGGGGAGCTGTTTTTT. Encoded protein: CAWSSYFSGRGTGELFF.

The chain couples TRBV20-1 to TRBJ1-6; unclear D gene. Germline CDR1 and CDR2: DFQATT and SNEGSKA (reference sequence). This CDR3 comprises 8 residues. The CDR3 DNA follows: TGCAGCCTTTCACCCCTCCACTTT. It encodes CSLSPLHF.

The J gene is TRBJ1-2, the V gene TRBV30; TRBD1 matches 7 bases. The CDR3 sequence is 14 residues long. After removal of 5 bases from V and 2 bases from J, the junction contained 8 bases not matched to a gene. Germline V CDR1 and CDR2: GTSNPN, SVGIG (reference sequence). The CDR3 protein is CAWEEDRRNYGYTF. The CDR3 region has the DNA TGTGCCTGGGAGGAGGACAGGAGGAACTATGGCTACACCTTC.

The gene calls are TRBV7-9 and TRBJ2-7, with D unclear. Germline V gene data show CDR1 as SEHNR and CDR2 as FQNEAQ (reference sequence). V was cut by 9 bases and J by 2 bases, with 8 bases left in between. The CDR3 loop spans 11 amino acids. CDR3 sequence reads: CARLTAYEQYF. CDR3 nucleotides: TGTGCCAGATTAACAGCCTACGAGCAGTACTTC.

The chain employs TRBV28 and TRBJ2-7, with D possibly being TRBD1 (6 bases). V was clipped by 7 bases and J by 5 bases, with 18 bases between them. This CDR3 comprises 14 residues. Germline CDR1 is MDHEN and CDR2 is SYDVKM. The DNA of the CDR3 is TGTGCCAGCACCGGAACAGGACAGTTTCACGAGCAGTACTTC. Translation: CASTGTGQFHEQYF.

This chain joins TRBV28 and TRBJ2-1, with D tentatively TRBD1 (7 bases). V was shortened by 3 bases and J by 7 bases, with 25 bases between the two germline ends. This CDR3 is built from 18 residues. Germline loops: CDR1 MDHEN, CDR2 SYDVKM. The CDR3 spells CASSFLLRGRGAWNEQFF. The CDR3 DNA is TGTGCCAGCAGTTTTCTTTTACGTGGCAGGGGGGCTTGGAATGAGCAGTTCTTC.

The chain employs TRBV7-9 and TRBJ1-2; no reliable D call. Germline CDR1 reads SEHNR; CDR2 reads FQNEAQ (reference sequence). Trimming stripped 5 bases from V and 8 bases from J, with 15 bases between. The CDR3 is 13 amino acids. CDR3 sequence (DNA): TGTGCCAGCAGCCCGGGAGACTTGGACGGCTACACCTTC. This translates into CASSPGDLDGYTF.

The chain links TRBV2 to TRBJ1-2; D might be TRBD1 (5 bases). Germline V gives CDR1 SNHLY, CDR2 FYNNEI. V shed 6 bases and J shed 2 bases, with 13 bases lying between them. The CDR3 extends over 14 amino acids. The CDR3 here is CASRGAFGNYGYTF. The CDR3 region has the DNA TGTGCCAGCAGAGGGGCCTTCGGCAACTATGGCTACACCTTC.